The next 30 T cell receptor beta chains were all read from a single sample in a study of shared T cell receptors in the human thymus. Measured with immunoSEQ multiplex PCR; TCRdb has only the in-frame clones, and not every one. Of about 500,000 clones listed, about 80% are singletons. In addition, the sample was reused for a study of human thymus T cells.

Material for sequencing was thymocytes. Every receptor here comes from a boy younger than two with a congenital heart defect.

This chain links TRBV27 with TRBJ2-7; the D gene is possibly TRBD1 (7 bases). CDR1 is MNHEY, CDR2 SMNVEV, per germline (reference sequence). This CDR3 contains 18 residues. Trimming took 3 bases from V and 2 from J, leaving 23 bases between them. CDR3 in DNA: TGTGCCAGCAGTTTCGGGAAGGGGGCAGGGACTCCTACCTACGAGCAGTACTTC. As protein: CASSFGKGAGTPTYEQYF.

This clone was observed once. This chain uses TRBV7-9 with TRBJ1-2, with TRBD1 identical over 10 bases. Per the germline V gene, CDR1 is SEHNR and CDR2 is FQNEAQ (reference sequence). With V trimmed by 5 bases and J by 7 bases, 10 bases remained unmatched. The CDR3 extends over 15 amino acids. This CDR3 is CASSADDRGQGGYTF. The CDR3, as DNA: TGTGCCAGCAGCGCCGACGACAGGGGGCAGGGTGGCTACACCTTC.

This clone was seen once. One end of the junction does not line up with germline, which may come from a read error. V gene TRBV7-7 combines with J gene TRBJ2-2; 16 bases are shared with TRBD2. Germline V gives CDR1 SSHAT, CDR2 FNYEAQ (reference sequence). The CDR3 has 18 residues. The CDR3 region is CASSLGLAGGPVTGELFF. The CDR3 DNA reads TGTGCTAGCAGCTTGGGACTAGCGGGAGGGCCGGTCACCGGGGAGCTGTTTTTT.

The V and J genes are TRBV28 and TRBJ1-5; D is uncertain. This CDR3 has 15 amino acids. Germline V gene lookup returns CDR1 MDHEN and CDR2 SYDVKM. Trimming removed 7 bases from V and 2 bases from J, with 15 bases in between. CDR3 protein: CASTLPRRGNQPQHF. For the CDR3, the DNA is TGTGCCAGCACCCTCCCCCGGAGAGGCAATCAGCCCCAGCATTTT.

The V call is TRBV19, the J call TRBJ1-2, with D uncertain. CDR1 is LNHDA, CDR2 SQIVND, per germline (reference sequence). This CDR3 has 15 residues. The V end lost 5 bases, the J end lost 5 bases, and 18 bases lay between the germline ends. The CDR3 protein is CASSGPPRSGYGYTF. The DNA for the CDR3 is TGTGCCAGTAGTGGGCCCCCCAGGAGCGGGTATGGCTACACCTTC. Supplemented by reference TRBV19 and TRBJ1-2, the full variable domain reads DGGITQSPKYLFRKEGQNVTLSCEQNLNHDAMYWYRQDPGQGLRLIYYSQIVNDFQKGDIAEGYSVSREKKESFPLTVTSAQKNPTAFYLCASSGPPRSGYGYTFGSGTRLTVV.

This clone was detected only a few times. The chain employs TRBV5-6 and TRBJ2-7, with D hard to call. The CDR3 spans 13 residues. The V end lost 0 bases, the J end lost 6 bases, and 10 bases lay between the germline ends. Germline lookup yields CDR1 SGHDT and CDR2 YYEEEE. The CDR3 loop is CASSLGNSAEQYF. CDR3 nucleotides: TGTGCCAGCAGCTTGGGAAACTCCGCCGAGCAGTACTTC.

The rearrangement links TRBV7-9 to TRBJ2-1; 8 nucleotides agree with TRBD2. Unmatched junction bases numbered 8, after V lost 0 bases and J lost 7 bases. The germline V gene encodes CDR1 SEHNR and CDR2 FQNEAQ (reference sequence). CDR3 size: 16 residues. CDR3 coding DNA: TGTGCCAGCAGCTTAGCGGGGCTAGCGGGCTTAAATGAGCAGTTCTTC. It is translated as CASSLAGLAGLNEQFF.

This chain joins TRBV27 and TRBJ1-6, with D tentatively TRBD1 (5 bases). Germline lookup yields CDR1 MNHEY and CDR2 SMNVEV (reference sequence). V lost 5 bases to trimming and J lost 0 bases, with 14 bases between them. The CDR3 spans 17 residues. CDR3 in amino acids: CASSHRSRSSYNSPLHF. CDR3 coding DNA: TGTGCCAGCAGTCACAGGTCGAGGAGCTCCTATAATTCACCCCTCCACTTT.

The chain recombines TRBV7-9 with TRBJ2-1; 9 bases agree with TRBD2. This CDR3 region has 14 residues. Germline-derived CDR1 and CDR2 are SEHNR and FQNEAQ (reference sequence). The V gene end was trimmed by 4 bases and the J gene end by 10 bases; junction bases not matched to a gene: 8. The CDR3 bases are TGTGCCAGCAGCTCGGGACTAGCCTTCGGAGAGCAGTTCTTC. Translated, it gives CASSSGLAFGEQFF.

The chain joins TRBV5-8 to TRBJ2-7; D is unresolved. Trimming took 0 bases from V and 3 from J, leaving 10 bases between them. The CDR3 runs 14 residues. Germline CDR1 and CDR2: SGHTS and YDEGEE. In nucleotides, the CDR3 is TGTGCCAGCAGCTTGGTGGGCTTGAGCTACGAGCAGTACTTC. As protein: CASSLVGLSYEQYF.

CDR3 amino acids: CASSQGAGGDRDTQYF. The CDR3 DNA sequence: TGTGCCAGCAGCCAAGGAGCGGGAGGCGATCGAGATACGCAGTATTTT. The chain is built from TRBV4-2 and TRBJ2-3; TRBD2 matches 9 bases. The trim removed 1 base at V and 5 bases at J, leaving 7 bases unmatched. The CDR3 extends over 16 amino acids. Germline assignment: CDR1 LGHNA and CDR2 YNFKEQ.

V gene TRBV5-1 combines with J gene TRBJ1-2, with D unclear. From germline, CDR1 is SGHRS and CDR2 YFSETQ. V dropped 4 bases and J dropped 2 bases, with 15 bases sitting between them. The CDR3 is 15 residues long. The CDR3 sequence: CASSPEEGANYGYTF. CDR3 in DNA: TGCGCCAGCAGCCCTGAAGAGGGCGCCAACTATGGCTACACCTTC.

This sequence joins TRBV30 and TRBJ2-1; TRBD2 is a possible D gene (5 bases). The CDR3 runs to 18 residues. Germline V CDR1 and CDR2: GTSNPN, SVGIG (reference sequence). The V gene lost 0 bases and the J gene lost 3 bases, with 21 bases spanning the gap. CDR3 sequence reads: CAWSVPWSSLSFYNEQFF. In DNA form, the CDR3 reads TGTGCCTGGAGTGTACCTTGGTCTAGCTTAAGTTTCTACAATGAGCAGTTCTTC.

V is TRBV28 and J is TRBJ2-2; the match to TRBD2 covers 8 bases. The CDR3 is 13 residues long. V dropped 10 bases and J dropped 6; count of bases not matched to a gene: 7. Germline values: CDR1 MDHEN, CDR2 SYDVKM. The CDR3 here is CATLSGRAGELFF. CDR3 DNA sequence: TGTGCCACCTTGTCCGGGAGGGCCGGGGAGCTGTTTTTT.

V usage is TRBV15 and J usage is TRBJ2-1; 7 bases fit TRBD2. This CDR3 region has 18 residues. V was clipped by 3 bases and J by 5 bases; unmatched bases: 16. Germline V gene data show CDR1 as LNHNV and CDR2 as YYDKDF (reference sequence). The CDR3 here is CATSSTSAEDPTDNEQFF. CDR3 bases: TGTGCCACCAGCAGCACTAGCGCGGAGGACCCGACGGACAATGAGCAGTTCTTC.

The chain uses TRBV5-4 and TRBJ2-2, with D tentatively TRBD2 (5 bases). The CDR3 extends over 15 amino acids. Per the germline V gene, CDR1 is SGHNT and CDR2 is YYREEE (reference sequence). V was shortened by 3 bases and J by 4 bases, with 13 bases between the two germline ends. CDR3 region: CASSWSSSPTGELFF. DNA of the CDR3: TGTGCCAGCAGCTGGTCGTCTAGCCCCACCGGGGAGCTGTTTTTT.

J is TRBJ1-5 and V is TRBV9; 8 nucleotides agree with TRBD1. The CDR3 length is 14 residues. V gave up 2 bases and J gave up 3 bases; unmatched junction bases: 1. The germline V gene encodes CDR1 SGDLS and CDR2 YYNGEE. The CDR3 spells CASSVGQDNQPQHF. The CDR3 DNA follows: TGTGCCAGCAGCGTGGGACAGGACAATCAGCCCCAGCATTTT.

The chain combines TRBV7-9 with TRBJ2-5; 11 bases line up with TRBD2. Per the germline V gene, CDR1 is SEHNR and CDR2 is FQNEAQ (reference sequence). Trimming removed 6 bases from V and 4 bases from J; junction bases left unmatched: 4. The CDR3 has 14 residues. The CDR3 bases are TGTGCCAGCAGTTCGGGGACTAGCGGAGAGACCCAGTACTTC. This codes for CASSSGTSGETQYF.

The CDR3 spells CASSQDGGATEAFF. The CDR3 DNA sequence: TGCGCCAGCAGCCAAGATGGAGGGGCCACTGAAGCTTTCTTT. The chain carries TRBV4-1 and TRBJ1-1, with D tentatively TRBD1 (5 bases). CDR3 size: 14 residues. CDR1 is MGHRA and CDR2 is YSYEKL in the germline V gene. With 0 bases removed from V and 4 bases from J, the gap between germline ends came to 9 bases.

This clone was counted between two and nine times. The chain couples TRBV30 to TRBJ1-1, with a possible D match to TRBD1 (5 bases). Looked up from germline, CDR1 is GTSNPN and CDR2 is SVGIG (reference sequence). This CDR3 is 13 amino acids long. Trimming removed 4 bases at V and 4 bases at J, with 13 bases between. Written as DNA, the CDR3 is TGTGCCTGGACCGCAAGCGGGGGCACTGAAGCTTTCTTT. Translated, it gives CAWTASGGTEAFF.

The chain links TRBV18 to TRBJ2-3; the match to TRBD1 covers 8 bases. The junction had 16 bases not matched to a gene; V was cut back by 6 bases and J by 8 bases. This CDR3 contains 16 residues. Germline loops: CDR1 KGHSH, CDR2 LQKENI. CDR3 nucleotides: TGTGCCAGCTCCGGAAAGACAGGGGTGGGTCCGGTTACGCAGTATTTT. Amino acid sequence: CASSGKTGVGPVTQYF. The full variable domain, in which reference TRBV18 and TRBJ2-3 provide the parts outside the CDR3, is NAGVMQNPRHLVRRRGQEARLRCSPMKGHSHVYWYRQLPEEGLKFMVYLQKENIIDESGMPKERFSAEFPKEGPSILRIQQVVRGDSAAYFCASSGKTGVGPVTQYFGPGTRLTVL.

The chain joins TRBV15 to TRBJ1-2, with D maybe TRBD1 (5 bases). Germline-derived CDR1 and CDR2 are LNHNV and YYDKDF (reference sequence). V was shortened by 4 bases and J by 0 bases, with 15 bases between the two germline ends. There are 16 residues in the CDR3. The CDR3 DNA is TGTGCCACCAGCATGGTCAGCGGGGCCCCTAACTATGGCTACACCTTC. Protein: CATSMVSGAPNYGYTF.

This clone was observed a handful of times. This chain connects TRBV6-4 to TRBJ2-3; a possible D gene is TRBD2 (6 bases). The V end lost 6 bases, the J end lost 6 bases, and 22 bases lay between the germline ends. Germline V gene data show CDR1 as MRHNA and CDR2 as SNTAGT. The CDR3 loop spans 16 amino acids. CDR3 loop: CASSAAPSGHSDTQYF. For the CDR3, the DNA is TGTGCCAGCAGCGCCGCCCCAAGCGGGCACTCGGATACGCAGTATTTT.

The J gene is TRBJ2-7, the V gene TRBV4-1; 10 bases fit TRBD2. CDR1 is MGHRA and CDR2 is YSYEKL in the germline V gene. The CDR3 covers 14 residues. The V gene end was trimmed by 2 bases and the J gene end by 6 bases; junction bases not matched to a gene: 4. The CDR3: CASSQSGRASEQYF. In DNA form, the CDR3 reads TGCGCCAGCAGCCAAAGCGGGAGGGCCAGCGAGCAGTACTTC.

The chain links TRBV15 to TRBJ1-2; no definite D call. Germline-derived CDR1 and CDR2 are LNHNV and YYDKDF (reference sequence). This CDR3 spans 14 amino acids. Trimming shortened V by 1 base and J by 2 bases, and 8 bases separated the two germline ends. The CDR3 DNA reads TGTGCCACCAGCAGAGGGCGGGCCAACTATGGCTACACCTTC. Residues: CATSRGRANYGYTF.

The chain couples TRBV4-1 to TRBJ2-3; TRBD2 agrees at 15 bases. Losses at the gene ends were 5 bases for V and 3 bases for J; bases not matched to a gene: 12. CDR3 length: 19 amino acids. Germline V CDR1 and CDR2: MGHRA, YSYEKL. CDR3 sequence reads: CASSTPGTSGRHLTDTQYF. CDR3 nucleotides: TGCGCCAGCAGCACCCCCGGGACTAGCGGGAGGCACCTTACAGATACGCAGTATTTT.

CDR3 amino acids: CASNQALVYNEQFF. The CDR3 coding sequence is TGTGCCAGCAACCAGGCCTTGGTTTACAATGAGCAGTTCTTC. The gene calls are TRBV18 and TRBJ2-1; D not resolved. Germline V lookup: CDR1 KGHSH, CDR2 LQKENI. CDR3 length: 14 amino acids. V lost 8 bases and J lost 4, with 15 bases in between.

The chain is built from TRBV27 and TRBJ1-5; 8 nucleotides agree with TRBD1. CDR1 and CDR2 from the germline V gene are MNHEY and SMNVEV (reference sequence). The length of the CDR3 is 15 residues. With V trimmed by 8 bases and J by 5 bases, 11 bases remained unmatched. CDR3 nucleotides: TGTGCCAGCCGCCTAAACAGGGGGTTGGATCAGCCCCAGCATTTT. Translation: CASRLNRGLDQPQHF.

This clone was seen only a few times. The V gene is TRBV30, the J gene TRBJ1-3; D is possibly TRBD1 (5 bases). The V and J ends lost 0 bases and 2 bases respectively, with 5 bases between them. Germline lookup yields CDR1 GTSNPN and CDR2 SVGIG (reference sequence). CDR3 length: 13 amino acids. The CDR3 spells CAWSVRAGNTIYF. CDR3 coding DNA: TGTGCCTGGAGTGTCAGGGCTGGAAACACCATATATTTT.

This clone showed up just once. The chain recombines TRBV5-6 with TRBJ2-7, with TRBD1 matching over 12 bases. Looked up from germline, CDR1 is SGHDT and CDR2 is YYEEEE. J gave up 2 bases and V 4 bases, and 13 bases lay outside the gene matches. The CDR3 totals 18 residues. The CDR3 nucleotides read TGTGCCAGCAGCCATCTGCCCTTAGGGACAGGGGGCGCCTACGAGCAGTACTTC. Amino acid sequence: CASSHLPLGTGGAYEQYF.